Below, 23 T cell receptor beta chains from the same sample are listed, as sequenced in a study of T cell repertoires in cytomegalovirus infection. MiXCR, run by TCRdb on the reads, gives a single entry per CDR3 protein. The repertoire holds around 740,000 distinct CDR3 sequences, with less than 40% as singletons. The sequenced material came from PBMCs. All receptors come from a human donor in good health (CMV status not recorded). Some clones in this sample may be carry-over from other donors' samples.

This clonotype was observed a few times. This rearrangement joins TRBV7-2 to TRBJ2-2; the match to TRBD2 covers 9 bases. Germline loops: CDR1 SGHTA, CDR2 FQGNSA. This CDR3 has 18 residues. Trimming at V came to 4 bases and at J to 5 bases, leaving 14 bases not matched to a gene. CDR3 residues: CASSSSRGGRGGTGELFF. CDR3 bases: TGTGCCAGCAGCTCTTCTAGGGGCGGGAGGGGAGGGACCGGGGAGCTGTTTTTT.

This clonotype was recorded a few times. The rearrangement uses TRBV24-1 and TRBJ1-2, with TRBD1 as a possible D gene (6 bases). The V gene lost 4 bases and the J gene lost 3 bases, with 17 bases spanning the gap. Germline V gene sequence: CDR1 KGHDR, CDR2 SFDVKD. The CDR3 is 16 amino acids. The CDR3 DNA sequence: TGTGCCACCAGTGACTCTACAGGGATTAAAGACTATGGCTACACCTTC. It encodes CATSDSTGIKDYGYTF.

The chain uses TRBV20-1 and TRBJ1-1; D is uncertain. Deletions cut 0 bases from V and 3 bases from J, with 14 bases between. CDR3 length: 15 residues. Germline CDR1 reads DFQATT; CDR2 reads SNEGSKA (reference sequence). CDR3 residues: CSARDTPKADTEAFF. The CDR3, as DNA: TGCAGTGCTAGAGACACCCCTAAAGCTGACACTGAAGCTTTCTTT.

In this sample, this clonotype turned up once. V is TRBV11-2 and J is TRBJ2-3; 7 nucleotides align to TRBD2. Trimming removed 8 bases from V and 4 bases from J; junction bases left unmatched: 9. The CDR3 totals 14 residues. Per germline, CDR1 SGHAT and CDR2 FQNNGV. The CDR3 DNA follows: TGTGCCAGCGTTCGTGGGAGGGTGGCAGATACGCAGTATTTT. Translation: CASVRGRVADTQYF.

This clonotype was found many times. The rearrangement joins TRBV7-3 to TRBJ1-2, with D possibly being TRBD1 (5 bases). Germline V gene data show CDR1 as SGHTA and CDR2 as FQGTGA. The CDR3 contains 15 residues. The V end lost 5 bases, the J end lost 4 bases, and 17 bases lay between the germline ends. DNA for the CDR3: TGTGCCAGCAGCCCGGGCAGGGCCACTCGCTATGGCTACACCTTC. Its translation is CASSPGRATRYGYTF.

This chain joins TRBV7-2 and TRBJ2-2; no firm D call. V dropped 5 bases and J dropped 6 bases, with 16 bases sitting between them. Looked up from germline, CDR1 is SGHTA and CDR2 is FQGNSA. The CDR3 consists of 15 residues. For the CDR3, the DNA is TGTGCCAGCAGCCCCCAATCAGGAATGGCCGGGGAGCTGTTTTTT. This gives the protein CASSPQSGMAGELFF.

The chain has TRBV6-2 or TRBV6-3 and TRBJ1-5, with D perhaps matching TRBD1 (6 bases). Germline CDR1 MNHEY, CDR2 SVGEGT. The CDR3 covers 13 residues. Trimming took 4 bases from V and 8 from J, leaving 12 bases between them. The CDR3 spells CASSSGGWKPQHF. In DNA, the CDR3 is TGTGCCAGCAGTTCGGGGGGCTGGAAGCCCCAGCATTTT.

This clonotype was recorded a few times. The V call is TRBV4-1, the J call TRBJ2-3; 10 positions match TRBD1. This CDR3 spans 15 amino acids. Trimming took 4 bases from V and 4 from J; bases not matched to a gene: 5. The germline CDR1 and CDR2 sequences are MGHRA and YSYEKL. CDR3 coding DNA: TGCGCCAGCAGCCTAGGGGACAGGGGCCCAGATACGCAGTATTTT. Its protein product is CASSLGDRGPDTQYF.

This clonotype was observed a handful of times. The J gene is TRBJ2-3, the V gene TRBV7-6; 11 positions match TRBD2. With 3 bases clipped from V and 6 bases from J, the junction kept 8 bases outside the gene matches. Per germline, CDR1 SGHVS and CDR2 FNYEAQ. The CDR3 sequence is 16 residues long. The CDR3 reads CASSFLLAGGYDTQYF. The CDR3 coding sequence is TGTGCCAGCAGCTTTCTCTTAGCGGGAGGGTACGATACGCAGTATTTT.

The chain links TRBV11-2 to TRBJ2-7; D might be TRBD2 (6 bases). Trimming cost V 0 bases and J 2 bases, with 8 bases left between them. This CDR3 is built from 14 residues. Looked up from germline, CDR1 is SGHAT and CDR2 is FQNNGV. Written as DNA, the CDR3 is TGTGCCAGCAGCTTAGACGGCGGGACCTACGAGCAGTACTTC. As protein: CASSLDGGTYEQYF.

The chain combines TRBV28 with TRBJ1-4; 9 nucleotides align to TRBD1. V lost 4 bases, J lost 6 bases, and 3 bases stayed unmatched. Germline CDR1 MDHEN, CDR2 SYDVKM. The CDR3 runs to 14 residues. The CDR3 coding sequence is TGTGCCAGCAGTTCACAGGGGGCGCATGAAAAACTGTTTTTT. Protein product: CASSSQGAHEKLFF.

This clonotype was detected many times. The V and J genes are TRBV12-3 or TRBV12-4 and TRBJ2-1; 10 nucleotides line up with TRBD2. V lost 5 bases and J lost 3; bases outside the gene matches: 10. This CDR3 region has 17 residues. The CDR3 here is CASSRNLAGVLYNEQFF. The DNA for the CDR3 is TGTGCCAGCAGTCGCAATCTAGCGGGAGTCCTCTACAATGAGCAGTTCTTC.

The chain joins TRBV29-1 to TRBJ1-5, with 11 bases aligning to TRBD1. Germline V lookup: CDR1 SQVTM, CDR2 ANQGSEA. The V and J ends lost 4 bases and 5 bases, in that order; junction bases with no gene match: 4. The CDR3 covers 14 residues. CDR3 residues: CSVGGTGGHQPQHF. The CDR3 bases are TGCAGCGTTGGGGGGACAGGGGGGCATCAGCCCCAGCATTTT.

This clonotype showed up just a few times. The V call is TRBV7-9, the J call TRBJ2-1, with D perhaps TRBD2 (7 bases). The V gene's germline CDR1 is SEHNR and CDR2 FQNEAQ (reference sequence). The CDR3 consists of 18 residues. V was trimmed by 5 bases and J by 6 bases, leaving 26 bases between them. This CDR3 reads CASSGYHFRGGDPNEQFF. The CDR3 DNA reads as TGTGCCAGCAGCGGATACCACTTTAGGGGGGGAGACCCCAATGAGCAGTTCTTC.

The V and J genes are TRBV12-3 or TRBV12-4 and TRBJ1-4, with TRBD1 as a possible D gene (5 bases). V lost 6 bases to trimming and J lost 7 bases, with 18 bases between them. The CDR3 runs 15 residues. The CDR3 DNA is TGTGCCAGCAGCCCCTTTTCGGGGGGGGGTGAAAAACTGTTTTTT. It is translated as CASSPFSGGGEKLFF.

The chain joins TRBV19 to TRBJ1-5; possible D gene TRBD1, 5 bases. Trimming left V 3 bases short and J 4 bases short, with 16 bases between. Germline CDR1 and CDR2: LNHDA and SQIVND (reference sequence). The CDR3 is 16 amino acids. CDR3 nucleotide sequence: TGTGCCAGTAGTATTGATTCAGGGAGACGGAATCAGCCCCAGCATTTT. This encodes CASSIDSGRRNQPQHF.

This clonotype was detected a few times. V usage is TRBV28 and J usage is TRBJ2-7, with D tentatively TRBD1 (5 bases). Trimming left V 7 bases short and J 4 bases short, with 14 bases between. Germline loops: CDR1 MDHEN, CDR2 SYDVKM. The CDR3 consists of 13 residues. CDR3 region: CASMDRGRYEQYF. CDR3 in DNA: TGTGCCAGCATGGATAGGGGCCGATACGAGCAGTACTTC.

This clonotype came up a few times. V is TRBV7-9 and J is TRBJ2-7, with D hard to call. The CDR3 covers 15 residues. Germline V gene sequence: CDR1 SEHNR, CDR2 FQNEAQ (reference sequence). V lost 4 bases to trimming and J lost 0 bases, with 13 bases between them. CDR3 coding DNA: TGTGCCAGCAGCTCCCACTCCGGGTCCTCCTACGAGCAGTACTTC. Residues: CASSSHSGSSYEQYF.

V usage is TRBV24-1 and J usage is TRBJ1-2; 8 positions agree with TRBD1. Unmatched junction bases numbered 6, after V lost 5 bases and J lost 8 bases. Germline assignment: CDR1 KGHDR and CDR2 SFDVKD. This CDR3 has 13 residues. As DNA, the CDR3 is TGTGCCACCAGTGGAGTTACAGGGGGAGGCTACACCTTC. Amino acid sequence: CATSGVTGGGYTF.

The chain links TRBV28 to TRBJ1-1; 9 positions agree with TRBD1. The J segment lost 6 bases and the V segment lost 2 bases, leaving 7 bases of the junction unmatched. Germline V lookup: CDR1 MDHEN, CDR2 SYDVKM. The CDR3 length is 15 residues. The CDR3 reads CASSLDPRDRAEAFF. CDR3 nucleotides: TGTGCCAGCAGTTTAGACCCTCGGGACAGGGCTGAAGCTTTCTTT.

This clonotype was counted between two and nine times. The chain carries TRBV25-1 and TRBJ2-1; D perhaps matches TRBD1 (5 bases). V lost 3 bases, J lost 5 bases, and 8 bases lay in between. Germline V lookup: CDR1 MGHDK, CDR2 SYGVNS. The CDR3 is made up of 13 amino acids. This CDR3 is CASSDDRDNEQFF. The CDR3 DNA reads TGTGCCAGCAGTGACGACAGAGACAATGAGCAGTTCTTC.

This clonotype was found a few times. V and J are TRBV7-6 and TRBJ2-6; D remains unclear. The CDR3 consists of 16 residues. V gave up 1 base and J gave up 9 bases, with 16 bases separating them. The V gene's germline CDR1 is SGHVS and CDR2 FNYEAQ. DNA for the CDR3: TGTGCCAGCAGCTTAGGTACAGACCTCAGATACAACGTCCTGACTTTC. Its translation is CASSLGTDLRYNVLTF.

This clonotype was picked up a small number of times. V usage is TRBV6-5 and J usage is TRBJ2-1, with D uncertain. The CDR3 extends over 18 amino acids. The germline CDR1 and CDR2 sequences are MNHEY and SVGAGI. The V end lost 3 bases, the J end lost 0 bases, and 18 bases lay between the germline ends. For the CDR3, the DNA is TGTGCCAGCAGTTATCGGTCCTCTAGGATCGTCTCCTACAATGAGCAGTTCTTC. This gives the protein CASSYRSSRIVSYNEQFF.